The rows below give T cell receptor beta chains drawn from one sample of a study of blood T cells in healthy people across ages. MiXCR, applied by TCRdb to the 5' RACE reads, yields one record per CDR3 protein. Of some 700,000 distinct CDR3 sequences in the sample, around 46% were seen once. Sequenced input: blood. Every receptor here comes from a woman aged 55 to 70 in good health. CDR3s include the opening cysteine and the closing phenylalanine or tryptophan. Rows may omit the clone size; those that give it use once, few, many or a size class.

v_gene: TRBV9; len: 16; abundance: .; j_gene: TRBJ2-2; CDR3aa: CSSSVATSGATGELFF
v_gene: TRBV5-1; len: 12; abundance: many; j_gene: TRBJ2-1; CDR3aa: CASSLGGGEQFF
v_gene: TRBV5-6; len: 13; abundance: .; j_gene: TRBJ2-4; CDR3aa: CASSLFERNIQYF
v_gene: TRBV6-5; len: 16; abundance: few; j_gene: TRBJ2-7; CDR3aa: CASSRAYTGSSYEQYF
v_gene: TRBV12-3/TRBV12-4; len: 15; abundance: few; j_gene: TRBJ1-5; CDR3aa: CASSLEIRDGQPQHF
v_gene: TRBV7-8; len: 15; abundance: few; j_gene: TRBJ2-7; CDR3aa: CASSLATDPSREQYF
v_gene: TRBV7-9; len: 17; abundance: .; j_gene: TRBJ2-2; CDR3aa: CASSSPPGGSNTGELFF
v_gene: TRBV10-3; len: 19; abundance: .; j_gene: TRBJ2-6; CDR3aa: CAISESATGGWSGANVLTF
v_gene: TRBV7-8; len: 15; abundance: .; j_gene: .; CDR3aa: CASSFLPGQGGEQYF
v_gene: TRBV12-3/TRBV12-4; len: 14; abundance: few; j_gene: TRBJ2-2; CDR3aa: CASRGPGNTGELFF
v_gene: TRBV6-5; len: 16; abundance: .; j_gene: TRBJ2-1; CDR3aa: CASSYSTGTGKNEQFF
v_gene: TRBV20-1; len: 16; abundance: .; j_gene: TRBJ2-7; CDR3aa: CSARGGIGGSLYEQYF
v_gene: TRBV2; len: 11; abundance: .; j_gene: TRBJ2-3; CDR3aa: CAAAGTDTQYF